The T cell receptor (beta chain) under discussion was sequenced for a study of human T cells and chemical hapten exposure. At the level of the study: The use of 2% DPC on approximately 2 cm by approximately 2 cm of upper inner arm skin constituted sensitization.

TCRdb fed the RACE reads into MiXCR, producing one record per CDR3 protein. The table lists 330,000 or so distinct CDR3 sequences, about 6.9% of them singletons, with 4.5% to 6% in the top ten. Noted time point: patch test 2, 6 weeks after DPC sensitization. The treatment: therapeutic diphenylcyclopropenone sensitization with weekly scalp DPC. Before extraction, the whole blood was not fractionated, and total RNA was taken from it. Germline V gene data show CDR1 as SGHAT and CDR2 as FQDESV (reference sequence). V lost 6 bases and J lost 3, with 16 bases in between. The CDR3 extends over 15 amino acids. This clonotype was counted many times.

The TCR was taken from a woman under 30 with alopecia areata. Some clones in this sample may be carry-over from other donors' samples. The sample consisted of whole blood, taken in connection with sensitization to the hapten diphenylcyclopropenone (DPC). This chain joins TRBV11-1 and TRBJ2-3; D is undetermined. The CDR3 nucleotides are TGTGCCAGCAGAATTACGGTGGGCGGTACAGATACGCAGTATTTT. Amino acids: CASRITVGGTDTQYF.